This is a list of T cell receptor beta chains from one sample in a study of identical twins. TCRdb redid the calling of the 5' RACE reads with MiXCR, one entry per CDR3 protein. The sample gives some 320,000 distinct CDR3 sequences, about 12% of which show up once; 7.2% is in the top ten. This sample was shared with a second study, whose subject was yellow fever vaccine responses in identical twins.

The sequenced sample consisted of CD8+ T cells sorted from blood. These receptors were taken from a woman younger than 30 in good health. Each CDR3 is given with its conserved first and last residue. D genes are given only for firm matches. The size field is filled for only some rows; it gives once, few, many or a size class.

abundance: .
v_gene: TRBV24-1
d_gene: .
j_gene: TRBJ2-1
CDR3aa: CATSPGGPLYNEQFF

abundance: few
v_gene: TRBV7-9
d_gene: .
j_gene: TRBJ1-4
CDR3aa: CASSSDSLGKLFF

abundance: few
v_gene: TRBV2
d_gene: TRBD1
j_gene: TRBJ1-6
CDR3aa: CASSEGGTEYNSPLHF

abundance: .
v_gene: TRBV16
d_gene: TRBD1
j_gene: TRBJ1-5
CDR3aa: CASSLMGQYSNQPQHF

abundance: .
v_gene: TRBV28
d_gene: .
j_gene: TRBJ2-1
CDR3aa: CASSLLDSSYNEQFF

abundance: .
v_gene: TRBV19
d_gene: .
j_gene: TRBJ2-6
CDR3aa: CASRVFGANVLTF

abundance: .
v_gene: TRBV12-3/TRBV12-4
d_gene: .
j_gene: TRBJ2-1
CDR3aa: CASSLRGGEQFF

abundance: few
v_gene: TRBV5-5
d_gene: .
j_gene: TRBJ1-1
CDR3aa: CASSLDQDRTEAFF

abundance: .
v_gene: TRBV27
d_gene: .
j_gene: TRBJ2-1
CDR3aa: CASSLSRGDEQFF

abundance: many
v_gene: TRBV28
d_gene: TRBD1
j_gene: TRBJ1-4
CDR3aa: CASSPRQGEFIEKLFF

abundance: few
v_gene: TRBV4-1
d_gene: .
j_gene: TRBJ2-7
CDR3aa: CASSAGANSYEQYF

abundance: few
v_gene: TRBV20-1
d_gene: TRBD2
j_gene: TRBJ2-7
CDR3aa: CSASIEVAGAYRAQYF